One and the same sample provided the 3 T cell receptor beta chains below, sequenced in a study of shared clonotypes between healthy human individuals. Profiled with immunoSEQ multiplex PCR; TCRdb holds only in-frame clones, not every one. The sample lists roughly 500,000 clones, almost 97% occurring once. Sequenced material: naive CD4+ T cells sorted from blood. Subset defined: CD45RA+ positively selected. Every receptor here comes from a woman in her 30s in good health.

The chain combines TRBV9 with TRBJ1-2; TRBD1 matches at 8 bases. The CDR3 consists of 15 residues. Trimming at V came to 0 bases and at J to 5 bases, leaving 6 bases not matched to a gene. Per germline, CDR1 SGDLS and CDR2 YYNGEE. CDR3 sequence (DNA): TGTGCCAGCAGCGTAGACCCGACAGGGGATTATGGCTACACCTTC. Translation: CASSVDPTGDYGYTF.

The chain employs TRBV28 and TRBJ2-5; TRBD2 aligns across 10 bases. V trimming: 10 bases; J trimming: 5 bases; junction bases outside the gene matches: 13. Germline V CDR1 and CDR2: MDHEN, SYDVKM. This CDR3 is 15 amino acids long. Here the CDR3 reads CATRTSGELMETQYF. The CDR3 DNA reads TGTGCCACCAGGACTAGCGGAGAATTGATGGAGACCCAGTACTTC.

The chain has TRBV11-2 and TRBJ2-3; unclear D gene. Deletions cut 0 bases from V and 6 bases from J, with 4 bases between. This CDR3 is built from 12 residues. The germline gives CDR1 SGHAT, CDR2 FQNNGV. CDR3 amino acids: CASSLDPDTQYF. In DNA form, the CDR3 reads TGTGCCAGCAGCTTAGATCCGGATACGCAGTATTTT.